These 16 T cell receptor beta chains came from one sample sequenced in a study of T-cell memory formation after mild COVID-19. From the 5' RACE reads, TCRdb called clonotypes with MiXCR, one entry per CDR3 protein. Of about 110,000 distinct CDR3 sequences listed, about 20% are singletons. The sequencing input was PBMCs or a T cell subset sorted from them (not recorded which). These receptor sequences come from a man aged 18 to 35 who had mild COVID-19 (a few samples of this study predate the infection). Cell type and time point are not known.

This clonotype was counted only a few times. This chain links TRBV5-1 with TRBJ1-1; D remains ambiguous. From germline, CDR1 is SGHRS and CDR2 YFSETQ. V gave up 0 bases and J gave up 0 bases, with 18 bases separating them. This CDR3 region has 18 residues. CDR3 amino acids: CASSLEPGGGSMNTEAFF. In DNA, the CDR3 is TGCGCCAGCAGCTTGGAACCCGGCGGAGGCTCGATGAACACTGAAGCTTTCTTT.

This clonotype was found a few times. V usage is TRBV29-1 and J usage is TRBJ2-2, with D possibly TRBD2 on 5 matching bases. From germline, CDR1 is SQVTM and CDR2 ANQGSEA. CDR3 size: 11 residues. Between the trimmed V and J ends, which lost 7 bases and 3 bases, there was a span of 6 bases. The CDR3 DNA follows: TGCAGCGCGAGGGACACCGGGGAGCTGTTTTTT. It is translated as CSARDTGELFF.

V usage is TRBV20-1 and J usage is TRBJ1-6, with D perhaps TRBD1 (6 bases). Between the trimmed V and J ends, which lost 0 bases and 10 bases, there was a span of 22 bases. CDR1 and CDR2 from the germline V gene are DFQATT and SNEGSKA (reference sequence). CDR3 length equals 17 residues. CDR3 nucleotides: TGCAGTGCTAGAGATCTCGTTTCGGGGGCAGTAGCATCACCCCTCCACTTT. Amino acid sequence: CSARDLVSGAVASPLHF.

CDR3 residues: CASSLVAGDTDTQYF. DNA for the CDR3: TGCGCCAGCAGCTTGGTGGCGGGGGACACAGATACGCAGTATTTT. The chain is built from TRBV5-1 and TRBJ2-3, with TRBD2 identical over 7 bases. The CDR3 is 15 amino acids. Looked up from germline, CDR1 is SGHRS and CDR2 is YFSETQ. Germline trimming cut 0 bases from V and 2 bases from J; bases unmatched to any gene: 3.

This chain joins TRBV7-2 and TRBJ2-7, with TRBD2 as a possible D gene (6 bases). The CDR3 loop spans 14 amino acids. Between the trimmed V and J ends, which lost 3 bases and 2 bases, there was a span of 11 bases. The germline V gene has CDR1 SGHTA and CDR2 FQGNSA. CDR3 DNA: TGTGCCAGCAGCTTGCCCGGGGGTACCTACGAGCAGTACTTC. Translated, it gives CASSLPGGTYEQYF.

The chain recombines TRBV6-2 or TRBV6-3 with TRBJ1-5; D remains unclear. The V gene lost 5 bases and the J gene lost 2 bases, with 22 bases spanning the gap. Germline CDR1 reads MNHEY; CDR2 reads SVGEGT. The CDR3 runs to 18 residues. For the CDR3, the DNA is TGTGCCAGCAGTCCGCTGGGAAAGGGCCGACACGGCAATCAGCCCCAGCATTTT. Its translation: CASSPLGKGRHGNQPQHF.

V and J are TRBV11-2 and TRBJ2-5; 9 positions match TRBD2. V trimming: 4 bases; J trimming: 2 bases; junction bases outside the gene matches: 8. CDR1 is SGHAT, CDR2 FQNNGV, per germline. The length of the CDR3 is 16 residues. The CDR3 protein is CASSSYSGGDQETQYF. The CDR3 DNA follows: TGTGCCAGCAGCTCATATAGCGGGGGAGATCAAGAGACCCAGTACTTC.

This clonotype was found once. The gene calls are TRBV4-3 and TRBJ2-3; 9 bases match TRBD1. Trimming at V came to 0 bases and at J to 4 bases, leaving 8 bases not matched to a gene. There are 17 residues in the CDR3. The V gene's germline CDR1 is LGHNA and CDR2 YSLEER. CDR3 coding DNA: TGCGCCAGCAGCCAAGAAGTTGGACAGGGGAGGTCAGATACGCAGTATTTT. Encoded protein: CASSQEVGQGRSDTQYF.

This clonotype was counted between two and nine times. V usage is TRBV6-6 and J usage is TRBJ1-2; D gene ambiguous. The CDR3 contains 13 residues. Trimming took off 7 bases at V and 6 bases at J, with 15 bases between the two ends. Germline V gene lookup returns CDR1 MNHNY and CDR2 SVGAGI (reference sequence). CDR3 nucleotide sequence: TGTGCCAGCACCTCTATCCCGGACCATGGCTACACCTTC. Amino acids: CASTSIPDHGYTF.

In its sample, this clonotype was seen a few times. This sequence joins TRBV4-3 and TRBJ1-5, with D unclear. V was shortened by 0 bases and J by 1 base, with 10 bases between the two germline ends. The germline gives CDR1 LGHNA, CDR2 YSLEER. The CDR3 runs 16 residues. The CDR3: CASSQEPGQSNQPQHF. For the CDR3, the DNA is TGCGCCAGCAGCCAAGAACCTGGGCAGAGCAATCAGCCCCAGCATTTT.

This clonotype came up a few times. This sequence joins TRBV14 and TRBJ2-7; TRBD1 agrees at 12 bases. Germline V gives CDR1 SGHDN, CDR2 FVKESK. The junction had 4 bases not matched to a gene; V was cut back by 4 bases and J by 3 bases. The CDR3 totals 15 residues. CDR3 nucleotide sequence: TGTGCCAGCAGCCCGGGGACAGGGGGCATCTACGAGCAGTACTTC. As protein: CASSPGTGGIYEQYF. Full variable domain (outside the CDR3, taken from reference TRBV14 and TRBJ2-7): EAGVTQFPSHSVIEKGQTVTLRCDPISGHDNLYWYRRVMGKEIKFLLHFVKESKQDESGMPNNRFLAERTGGTYSTLKVQPAELEDSGVYFCASSPGTGGIYEQYFGPGTRLTVT.

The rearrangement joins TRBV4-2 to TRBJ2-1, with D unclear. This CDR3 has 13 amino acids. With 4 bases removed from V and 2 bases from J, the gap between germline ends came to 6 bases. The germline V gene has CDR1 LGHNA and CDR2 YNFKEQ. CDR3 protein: CASSPVAYNEQFF. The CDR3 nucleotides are TGTGCCAGCAGCCCCGTGGCCTACAATGAGCAGTTCTTC.

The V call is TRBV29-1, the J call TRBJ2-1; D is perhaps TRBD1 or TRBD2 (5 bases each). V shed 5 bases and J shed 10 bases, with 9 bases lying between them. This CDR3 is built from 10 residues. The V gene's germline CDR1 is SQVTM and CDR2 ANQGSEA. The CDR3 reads CSVKGTEQFF. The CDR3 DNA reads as TGCAGCGTTAAGGGGACCGAGCAGTTCTTC.

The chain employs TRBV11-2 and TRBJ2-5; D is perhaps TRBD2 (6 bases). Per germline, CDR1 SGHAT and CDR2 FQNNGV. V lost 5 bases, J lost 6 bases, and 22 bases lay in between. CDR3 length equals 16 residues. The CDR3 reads CASSPLVGGAGQTQYF. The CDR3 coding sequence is TGTGCCAGCAGCCCCCTGGTTGGAGGGGCGGGTCAGACCCAGTACTTC.

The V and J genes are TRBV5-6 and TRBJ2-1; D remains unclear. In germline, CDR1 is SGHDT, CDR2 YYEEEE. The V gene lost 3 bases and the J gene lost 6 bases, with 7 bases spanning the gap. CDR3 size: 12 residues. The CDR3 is CASSSLTNEQFF. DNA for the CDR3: TGTGCCAGCAGCTCACTAACCAATGAGCAGTTCTTC. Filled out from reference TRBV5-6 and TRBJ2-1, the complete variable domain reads DAGVTQSPTHLIKTRGQQVTLRCSPKSGHDTVSWYQQALGQGPQFIFQYYEEEERQRGNFPDRFSGHQFPNYSSELNVNALLLGDSALYLCASSSLTNEQFFGPGTRLTVL.

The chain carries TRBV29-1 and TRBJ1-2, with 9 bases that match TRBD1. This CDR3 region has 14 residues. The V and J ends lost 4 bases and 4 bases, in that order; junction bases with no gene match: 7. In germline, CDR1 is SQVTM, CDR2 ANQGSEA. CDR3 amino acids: CSVGPDRGSYGYTF. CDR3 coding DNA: TGCAGCGTTGGGCCGGACAGGGGTAGCTATGGCTACACCTTC.